Listed below are T cell receptor beta chains from one sample, sequenced in a study of T cell repertoires in cytomegalovirus infection. TCRdb itself ran the reads through MiXCR, one entry per CDR3 protein. There are 150,000 to 200,000 distinct CDR3 sequences in the sample; 15% to 20% occur only once, and roughly a sixth lies in the top ten. The source material was CD8+ T cells from PBMCs. The source is a human donor in good health (CMV status not recorded). Some clones in this sample may be carry-over from other donors' samples. CDR3s include the opening cysteine and the closing phenylalanine or tryptophan. D genes are given only for firm matches. Clone size is stated in some rows and not others, as once, few, many or a class when expanded.

>NA|TRBV28|NA|TRBJ2-1
CASSLAEVEQFF
TGTGCCAGCAGTTTAGCGGAAGTTGAGCAGTTCTTC
>few|TRBV28|TRBD2|TRBJ2-5
CASSTGLAGGSTQETQYF
TGTGCCAGCAGCACGGGACTAGCGGGAGGGAGTACCCAAGAGACCCAGTACTTC
>NA|TRBV7-9|NA|TRBJ2-6
CASSIGDLGANVLTF
TGTGCCAGCAGCATTGGAGATCTGGGGGCCAACGTCCTGACTTTC
>few|TRBV28|TRBD1|TRBJ2-5
CASSSRQGGQTQYF
TGTGCCAGCAGTTCTAGACAGGGGGGACAGACCCAGTACTTC
>NA|TRBV12-3/TRBV12-4|TRBD2|TRBJ2-7
CASRPSSGSVYEQYF
TGTGCCAGCAGGCCCTCTAGCGGGAGTGTCTACGAGCAGTACTTC
>NA|TRBV7-2|TRBD2|TRBJ2-7
CASSLNRELAGVYEQYF
TGTGCCAGCAGCTTAAACCGTGAGCTAGCGGGGGTATACGAGCAGTACTTC
>NA|TRBV6-2/TRBV6-3|NA|TRBJ2-7
CASSWTDYSYEQYF
TGTGCCAGCAGTTGGACGGACTACTCCTACGAGCAGTACTTC
>few|TRBV25-1|NA|TRBJ2-5
CASSISWGRRQETQYF
TGTGCCAGCAGTATTTCTTGGGGGAGGAGGCAAGAGACCCAGTACTTC
>few|TRBV7-8|TRBD2|TRBJ2-5
CASYRGGQETQYF
TGTGCCAGCTATCGCGGGGGTCAAGAGACCCAGTACTTC
>NA|TRBV5-1|NA|TRBJ2-5
CASSLGRHPETQYF
TGCGCCAGCAGCTTGGGAAGGCACCCAGAGACCCAGTACTTC
>NA|TRBV25-1|TRBD1|TRBJ1-3
CASSKNRDRTGIYF
TGTGCCAGCAGTAAAAACCGGGACAGGACCGGCATATATTTT
>few|TRBV6-2/TRBV6-3|NA|TRBJ2-1
CASSYVPGSSYNEQFF
TGTGCCAGCAGTTACGTTCCAGGGTCGTCCTACAATGAGCAGTTCTTC
>NA|TRBV28|TRBD2|TRBJ2-1
CASSLGTSDYNEQFF
TGTGCCAGCAGTTTGGGGACTAGCGACTACAATGAGCAGTTCTTC
>few|TRBV4-1|NA|TRBJ1-2
CASSQVGGRYGYTF
TGCGCCAGCAGCCAAGTAGGGGGACGGTATGGCTACACCTTC
>few|TRBV20-1|TRBD1|TRBJ2-1
CSARDQRHRGVDEQFF
TGCAGTGCTAGAGATCAGAGGCACAGGGGTGTCGATGAGCAGTTCTTC
>many|TRBV10-3|TRBD1|TRBJ1-2
CAINLGGRSNYGYTF
TGTGCCATCAACTTAGGGGGCCGTAGTAACTATGGCTACACCTTC
>NA|TRBV29-1|NA|TRBJ2-3
CSVPMTAPTDTQYF
TGCAGCGTCCCGATGACAGCCCCCACAGATACGCAGTATTTT
>NA|TRBV6-2/TRBV6-3|TRBD2|TRBJ2-1
CASGGGGKLF
TGTGCCAGCGGCGGGGGGGGGAAGCTCTTC
>few|TRBV7-9|NA|TRBJ2-5
CASSLVSGRETQYF
TGTGCCAGCAGCTTAGTTTCAGGGAGAGAGACCCAGTACTTC
>few|TRBV12-3/TRBV12-4|TRBD1|TRBJ2-7
CASRVQGGYEQYF
TGTGCCAGCAGGGTACAGGGGGGCTACGAGCAGTACTTC
>few|TRBV25-1|TRBD2|TRBJ2-7
CASSYLAGEQYF
TGTGCCAGCAGTTATCTAGCGGGCGAGCAGTACTTC
>NA|TRBV6-2/TRBV6-3|NA|TRBJ1-2
CASRRHTSPSEWGYTF
TGTGCCAGCCGGAGGCACACATCCCCTTCCGAGTGGGGCTACACCTTC
>few|TRBV18|TRBD2|TRBJ2-1
CASSPSGQRETYYNEQFF
TGTGCCAGCTCACCATCAGGTCAGCGGGAGACCTACTACAATGAGCAGTTCTTC
>few|TRBV10-1|NA|TRBJ1-1
CASSDSVNTEAFF
TGCGCCAGCAGTGATTCCGTGAACACTGAAGCTTTCTTT
>NA|TRBV28|NA|TRBJ2-7
CASRPGQAPSYEQYF
TGTGCCAGCAGGCCGGGACAAGCTCCGTCCTACGAGCAGTACTTC
>NA|TRBV5-6|NA|TRBJ2-6
CASSLGAALSGANVLTF
TGTGCCAGCAGCTTGGGGGCTGCCCTCTCTGGGGCCAACGTCCTGACTTTC
>NA|TRBV29-1|NA|TRBJ2-1
CSVRGGTYNEQFF
TGCAGCGTGAGGGGGGGCACCTACAATGAGCAGTTCTTC
>NA|TRBV12-3/TRBV12-4|TRBD1|TRBJ1-2
CASSFGRDRGSGYTF
TGTGCCAGCAGTTTCGGCCGGGACAGGGGATCTGGCTACACCTTC
>NA|TRBV12-3/TRBV12-4|TRBD1|TRBJ2-4
CASRGGQGATKNIQYF
TGTGCCAGCAGGGGAGGACAGGGGGCCACCAAAAACATTCAGTACTTC
>few|TRBV29-1|TRBD1|TRBJ1-4
CSVVEGTGGEKLFF
TGCAGCGTTGTTGAAGGGACAGGGGGTGAAAAACTGTTTTTT